This is a list of T cell receptor beta chains from one sample in a study of immune evolution from preneoplasia to lung adenocarcinoma. The data were produced by immunoSEQ multiplex PCR, yet TCRdb's version contains in-frame clones alone and is incomplete. The table includes about 9,000 clones, approximately 85% detected once. The sequencing sample was made of FFPE minimally invasive lung adenocarcinoma tissue. These receptors originate from a person aged 65 to 79 with lung adenocarcinoma. The CDR3 runs from the conserved cysteine through the conserved F or W. Only part of the rows carry a size: once, few, many, or a class if the clone is expanded.

once | TRBV9 | CASSSRGNTGELFF
- | TRBV7-9 | CASSGTTLEQFF
- | TRBV4-1 | CASSQRAGGFTGELFF
once | TRBV15 | CATSRDRGQGLNNSPLHF
- | TRBV9 | CASSAGFYNSPLHF
- | TRBV30 | CAWSRTRGTGNTIYF
- | TRBV18 | CASSTESYEQYF
- | TRBV7-2 | CASSLSANTEAFF
- | TRBV11-2 | CASSLDPDFEAFF
- | TRBV30 | CAWSGEVEAFF
once | TRBV28 | CASRGSTGELFF
- | TRBV12-5 | CASGLVHGLHYQQETQYF
- | TRBV30 | CAWDQGARGQPQHF
- | TRBV5-4 | CGGGQGLNSPLHF
- | TRBV6-6 | CASSLGGAGQPQHF
- | TRBV28 | CASSLGQPFYGYTF